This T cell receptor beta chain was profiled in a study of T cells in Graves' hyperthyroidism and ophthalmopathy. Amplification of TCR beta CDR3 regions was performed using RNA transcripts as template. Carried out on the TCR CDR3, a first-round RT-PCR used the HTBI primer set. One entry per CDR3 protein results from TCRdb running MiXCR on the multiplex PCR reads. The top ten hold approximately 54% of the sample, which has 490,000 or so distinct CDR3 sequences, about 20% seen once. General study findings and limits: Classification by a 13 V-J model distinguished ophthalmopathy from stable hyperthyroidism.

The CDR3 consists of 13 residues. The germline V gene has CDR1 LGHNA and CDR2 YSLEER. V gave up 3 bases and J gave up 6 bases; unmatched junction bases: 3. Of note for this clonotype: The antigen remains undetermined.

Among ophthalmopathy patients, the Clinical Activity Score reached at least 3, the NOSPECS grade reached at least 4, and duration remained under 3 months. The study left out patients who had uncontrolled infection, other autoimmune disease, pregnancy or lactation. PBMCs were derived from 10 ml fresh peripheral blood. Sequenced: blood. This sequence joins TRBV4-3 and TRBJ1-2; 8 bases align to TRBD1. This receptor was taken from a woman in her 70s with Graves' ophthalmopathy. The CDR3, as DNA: TGCGCCAGCAGCCAGAAACAGGGGGATGGCTACACCTTC. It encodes CASSQKQGDGYTF.